Here is one T cell receptor (beta chain) with its context. Its antigen has not been determined. Per-nucleotide qualities are absent, and no much larger clonotype sits a single base away. V lost 5 bases and J lost 6 bases, and the count of bases not matched to a germline gene is 5. CDR1 and CDR2, looked up from the germline V gene (reference sequence), are SEHNR and FQNEAQ. From cysteine to phenylalanine, the CDR3 is 13 amino acids long. The DNA shown is the 39-base CDR3, in frame from base 1. This specimen belongs to a study of OX40 agonist ivuxolimab in advanced cancers. For the study in its entirety: Ivuxolimab was an agonistic, fully human IgG2 monoclonal antibody directed against OX40 (CD134), a costimulatory receptor. In the dose-escalation cohort, 65% to 90% of patients were male, and the mean age was around 60 years, with a range of 23 to 79. Patients were allowed to have had prior anti-PD-1, anti-PD-L1 or anti-CTLA-4 therapy, and approximately 40% of the dose-escalation patients had been treated with checkpoint inhibitors. Among the roughly 52 dose-escalation patients, roughly 20 had hepatocellular carcinoma, 15 or so melanoma, 9 renal cell carcinoma and 9 head and neck cancer. Intravenous ivuxolimab was administered to patients every 2 weeks at six dose levels: 0.01, 0.1, 0.3, 1.5, 3 and 10 mg/kg. Partial responses were achieved by three dose-escalation patients, of whom one had hepatocellular carcinoma and two had cutaneous melanoma. Peripheral TCRbeta sequencing was intended to test whether TCR sequence diversity was altered and clonal T-cell expansion was caused by ivuxolimab. The paper reports the monotherapy dose-escalation portion (N of about 50 patients) of the phase I ivuxolimab trial.

Patients with a history of autoimmune disease or receiving systemic immunosuppression were excluded from the trial. Peripheral blood for TCR sequencing was drawn from every dose cohort at baseline, at cycle 4 day 1 and at cycle 7 day 1. The samples were taken from a phase I, first-in-human, multicenter, open-label dose-escalation trial of ivuxolimab. Adults with locally advanced or metastatic head and neck squamous cell, hepatocellular, melanoma or renal cell carcinoma were enrolled in the trial. Before TCR sequencing, CD4+ and CD8+ T cells were separately sorted from peripheral blood. To sequence the TCRbeta CDR3 region, genomic DNA was isolated from the sorted cells. TCRbeta CDR3 regions were sequenced using the immunoSEQ Assay. Here the immuneACCESS table is served through TCRdb, limited to in-frame sequences with V and J called. Missing clones are a known gap in these copies; in checked studies unresolved V genes cover under half, and the rest lacks a known reason. The sample data list 73,000 or so clones, and roughly 90% of these were observed just once. Of the sample, more than 8.5% falls within the top ten clones.

The study at large found these results: Partial responders in the 0.1-3.0 mg/kg groups had among the lowest normalized peripheral clonal expansion, especially among CD8+ T cells. At doses of 0.1 to 3.0 mg/kg, clonal expansion of both CD4+ and CD8+ blood T cells was observed from baseline to week 6. After ivuxolimab, CD8+ T cells had more expanded clones than CD4+ T cells on average. Antigen specificity was not determined for the clonally expanded peripheral T cells. Low levels of normalized T-cell clonal expansion were also shown by some nonresponding patients.

The sample here was CD4+ or CD8+ T cells sorted from blood, taken in a trial of the OX40 agonist ivuxolimab. The receptor was derived from an adult with an advanced solid tumor such as melanoma, head and neck, liver or kidney cancer. The rearrangement combines TRBV7-9 with TRBJ2-3; the central 7 bases match TRBD1. The DNA sequence reads TGTGCCAGCAGCCCCAGGGGGTGGGATACGCAGTATTTT. It specifies CASSPRGWDTQYF.